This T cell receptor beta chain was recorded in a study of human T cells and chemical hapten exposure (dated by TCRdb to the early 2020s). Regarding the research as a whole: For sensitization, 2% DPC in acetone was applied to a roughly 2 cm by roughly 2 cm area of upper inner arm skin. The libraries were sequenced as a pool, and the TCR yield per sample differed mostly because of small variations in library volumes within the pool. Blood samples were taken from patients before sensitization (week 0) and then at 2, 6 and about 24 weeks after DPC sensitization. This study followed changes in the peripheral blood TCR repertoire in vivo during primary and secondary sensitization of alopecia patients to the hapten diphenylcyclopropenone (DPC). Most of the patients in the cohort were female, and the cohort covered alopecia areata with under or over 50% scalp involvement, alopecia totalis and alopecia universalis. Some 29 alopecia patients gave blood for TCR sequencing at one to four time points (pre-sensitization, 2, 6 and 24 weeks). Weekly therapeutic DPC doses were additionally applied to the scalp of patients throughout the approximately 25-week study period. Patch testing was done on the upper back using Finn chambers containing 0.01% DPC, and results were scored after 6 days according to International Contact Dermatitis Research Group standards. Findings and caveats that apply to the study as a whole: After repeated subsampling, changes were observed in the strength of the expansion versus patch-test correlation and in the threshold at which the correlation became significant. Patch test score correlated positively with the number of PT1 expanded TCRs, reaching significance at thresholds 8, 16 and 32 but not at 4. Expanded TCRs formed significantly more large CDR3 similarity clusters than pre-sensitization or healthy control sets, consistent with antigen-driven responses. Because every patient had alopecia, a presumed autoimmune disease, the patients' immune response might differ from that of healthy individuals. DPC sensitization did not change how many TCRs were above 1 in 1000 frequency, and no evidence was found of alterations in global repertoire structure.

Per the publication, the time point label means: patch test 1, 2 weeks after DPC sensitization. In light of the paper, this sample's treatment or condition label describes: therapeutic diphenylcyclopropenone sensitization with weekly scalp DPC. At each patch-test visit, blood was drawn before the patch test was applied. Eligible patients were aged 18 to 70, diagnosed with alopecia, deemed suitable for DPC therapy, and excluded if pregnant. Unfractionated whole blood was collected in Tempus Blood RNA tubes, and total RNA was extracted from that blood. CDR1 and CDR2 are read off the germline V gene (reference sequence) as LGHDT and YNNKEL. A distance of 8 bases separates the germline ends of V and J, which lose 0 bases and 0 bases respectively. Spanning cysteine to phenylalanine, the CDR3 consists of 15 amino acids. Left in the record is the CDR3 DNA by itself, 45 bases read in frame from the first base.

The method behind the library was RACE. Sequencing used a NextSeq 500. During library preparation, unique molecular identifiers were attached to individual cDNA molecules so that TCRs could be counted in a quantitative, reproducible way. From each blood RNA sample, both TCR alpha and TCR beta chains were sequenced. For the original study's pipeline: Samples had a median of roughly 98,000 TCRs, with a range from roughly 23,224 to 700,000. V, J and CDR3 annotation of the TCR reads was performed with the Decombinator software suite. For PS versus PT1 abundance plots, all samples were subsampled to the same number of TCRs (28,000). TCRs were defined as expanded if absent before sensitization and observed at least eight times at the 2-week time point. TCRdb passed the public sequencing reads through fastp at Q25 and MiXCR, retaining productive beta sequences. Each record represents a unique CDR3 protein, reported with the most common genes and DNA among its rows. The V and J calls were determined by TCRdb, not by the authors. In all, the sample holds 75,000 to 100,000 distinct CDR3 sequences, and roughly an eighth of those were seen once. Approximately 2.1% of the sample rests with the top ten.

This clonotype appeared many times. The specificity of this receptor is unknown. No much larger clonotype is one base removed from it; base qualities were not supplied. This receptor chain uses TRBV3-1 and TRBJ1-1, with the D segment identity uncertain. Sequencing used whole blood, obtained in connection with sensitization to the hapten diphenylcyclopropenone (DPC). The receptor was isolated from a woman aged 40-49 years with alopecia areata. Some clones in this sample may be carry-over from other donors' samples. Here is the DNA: TGTGCCAGCAGCCAAGATGCGACAATGAACACTGAAGCTTTCTTT. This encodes CASSQDATMNTEAFF.